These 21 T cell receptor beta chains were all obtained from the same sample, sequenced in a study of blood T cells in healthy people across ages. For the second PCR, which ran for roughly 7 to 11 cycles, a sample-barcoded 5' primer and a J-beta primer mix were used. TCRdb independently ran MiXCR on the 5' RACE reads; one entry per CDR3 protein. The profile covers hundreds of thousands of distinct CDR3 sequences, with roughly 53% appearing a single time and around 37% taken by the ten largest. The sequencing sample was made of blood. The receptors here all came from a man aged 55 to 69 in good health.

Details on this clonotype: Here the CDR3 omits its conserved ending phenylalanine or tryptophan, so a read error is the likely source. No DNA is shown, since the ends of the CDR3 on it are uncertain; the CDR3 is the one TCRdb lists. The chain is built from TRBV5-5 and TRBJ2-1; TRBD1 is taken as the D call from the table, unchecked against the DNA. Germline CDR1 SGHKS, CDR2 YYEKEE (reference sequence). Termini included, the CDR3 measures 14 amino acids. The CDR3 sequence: CASRPGQLTMSSSS.

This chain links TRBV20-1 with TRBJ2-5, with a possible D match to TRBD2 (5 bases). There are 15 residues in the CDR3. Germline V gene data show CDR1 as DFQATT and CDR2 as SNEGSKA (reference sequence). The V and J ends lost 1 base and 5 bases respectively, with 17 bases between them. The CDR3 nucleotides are TGCAGTGCTAGAGGTGGGAGCCTCATGGGGGAGACCCAGTACTTC. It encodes CSARGGSLMGETQYF.

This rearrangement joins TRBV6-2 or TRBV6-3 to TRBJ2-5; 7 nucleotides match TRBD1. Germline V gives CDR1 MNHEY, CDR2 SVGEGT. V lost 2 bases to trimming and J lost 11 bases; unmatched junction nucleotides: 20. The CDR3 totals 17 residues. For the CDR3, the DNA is TGTGCCAGCAGTTACGTCGCAGGGGGTGTTAGATACAATGAGCAGTACTTC. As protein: CASSYVAGGVRYNEQYF.

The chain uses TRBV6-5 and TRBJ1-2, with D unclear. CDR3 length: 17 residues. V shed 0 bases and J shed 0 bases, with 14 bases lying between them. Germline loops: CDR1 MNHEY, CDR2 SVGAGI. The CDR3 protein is CASSYSGITAANYGYTF. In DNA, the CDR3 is TGTGCCAGCAGTTACTCGGGCATAACGGCGGCTAACTATGGCTACACCTTC.

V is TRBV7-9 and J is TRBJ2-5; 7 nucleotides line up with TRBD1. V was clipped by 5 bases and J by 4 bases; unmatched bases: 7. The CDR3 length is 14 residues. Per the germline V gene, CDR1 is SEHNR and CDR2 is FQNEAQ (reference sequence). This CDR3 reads CASSPGQQVETQYF. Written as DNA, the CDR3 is TGTGCCAGCAGCCCGGGACAGCAGGTAGAGACCCAGTACTTC.

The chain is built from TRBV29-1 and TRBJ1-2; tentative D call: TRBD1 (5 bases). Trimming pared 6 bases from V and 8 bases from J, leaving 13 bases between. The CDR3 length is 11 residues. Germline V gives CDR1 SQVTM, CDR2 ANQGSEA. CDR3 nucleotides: TGCAGCGTCGGGACGGATTTGGGCTACACCTTC. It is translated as CSVGTDLGYTF.

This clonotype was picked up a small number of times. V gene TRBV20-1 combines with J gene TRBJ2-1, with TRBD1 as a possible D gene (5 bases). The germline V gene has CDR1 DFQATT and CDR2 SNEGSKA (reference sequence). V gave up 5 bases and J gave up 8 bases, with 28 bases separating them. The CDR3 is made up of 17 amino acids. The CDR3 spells CSAATTSVGVGMDEQFF. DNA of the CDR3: TGCAGTGCTGCCACAACTTCTGTAGGGGTTGGTATGGATGAGCAGTTCTTC.

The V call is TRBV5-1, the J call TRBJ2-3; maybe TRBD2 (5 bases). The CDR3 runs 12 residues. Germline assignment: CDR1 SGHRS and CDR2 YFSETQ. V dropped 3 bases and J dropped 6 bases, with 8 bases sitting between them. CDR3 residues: CASSSTGDTQYF. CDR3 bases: TGCGCCAGCAGCTCCACGGGGGATACGCAGTATTTT. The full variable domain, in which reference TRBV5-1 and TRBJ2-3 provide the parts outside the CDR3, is KAGVTQTPRYLIKTRGQQVTLSCSPISGHRSVSWYQQTPGQGLQFLFEYFSETQRNKGNFPGRFSGRQFSNSRSEMNVSTLELGDSALYLCASSSTGDTQYFGPGTRLTVL.

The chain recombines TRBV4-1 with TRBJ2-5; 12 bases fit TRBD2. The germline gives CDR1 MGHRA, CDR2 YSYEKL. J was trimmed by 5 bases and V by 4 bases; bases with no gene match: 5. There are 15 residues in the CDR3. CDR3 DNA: TGCGCCAGCAGCCGTCTCGGGACTAGCGGGGAGACCCAGTACTTC. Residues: CASSRLGTSGETQYF.

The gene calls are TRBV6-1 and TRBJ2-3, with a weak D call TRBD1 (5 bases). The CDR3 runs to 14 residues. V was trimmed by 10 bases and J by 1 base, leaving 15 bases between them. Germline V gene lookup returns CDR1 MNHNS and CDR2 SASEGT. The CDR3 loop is CAIQQDVGTDTQYF. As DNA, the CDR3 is TGTGCCATCCAACAGGATGTTGGCACAGATACGCAGTATTTT.

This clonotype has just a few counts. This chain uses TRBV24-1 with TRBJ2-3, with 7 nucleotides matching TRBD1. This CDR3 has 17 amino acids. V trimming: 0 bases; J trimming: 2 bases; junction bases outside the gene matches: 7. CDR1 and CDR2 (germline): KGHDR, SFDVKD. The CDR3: CATSDLGGQTNTDTQYF. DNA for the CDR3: TGTGCCACCAGTGATTTGGGGGGACAGACGAACACAGATACGCAGTATTTT.

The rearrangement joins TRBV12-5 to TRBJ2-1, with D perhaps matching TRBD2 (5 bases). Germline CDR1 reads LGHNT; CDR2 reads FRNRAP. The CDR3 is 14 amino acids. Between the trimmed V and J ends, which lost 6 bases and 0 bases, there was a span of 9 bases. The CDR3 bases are TGTGCTAGTGGGAGGGTTAGCTCCTACAATGAGCAGTTCTTC. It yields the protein CASGRVSSYNEQFF.

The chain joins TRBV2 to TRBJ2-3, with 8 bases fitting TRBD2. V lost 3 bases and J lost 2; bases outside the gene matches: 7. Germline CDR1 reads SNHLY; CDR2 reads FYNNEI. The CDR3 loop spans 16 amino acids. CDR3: CASSDLATSVTDTQYF. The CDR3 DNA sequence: TGTGCCAGCAGTGATTTGGCGACTAGCGTCACAGATACGCAGTATTTT.

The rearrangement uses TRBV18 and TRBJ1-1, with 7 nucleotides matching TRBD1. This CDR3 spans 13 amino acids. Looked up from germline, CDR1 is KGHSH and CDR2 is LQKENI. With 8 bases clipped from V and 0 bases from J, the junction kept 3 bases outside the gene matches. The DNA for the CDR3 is TGTGCCAGCAGACAGGGAATGAACACTGAAGCTTTCTTT. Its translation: CASRQGMNTEAFF. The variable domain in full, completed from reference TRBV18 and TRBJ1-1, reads NAGVMQNPRHLVRRRGQEARLRCSPMKGHSHVYWYRQLPEEGLKFMVYLQKENIIDESGMPKERFSAEFPKEGPSILRIQQVVRGDSAAYFCASRQGMNTEAFFGQGTRLTVV.

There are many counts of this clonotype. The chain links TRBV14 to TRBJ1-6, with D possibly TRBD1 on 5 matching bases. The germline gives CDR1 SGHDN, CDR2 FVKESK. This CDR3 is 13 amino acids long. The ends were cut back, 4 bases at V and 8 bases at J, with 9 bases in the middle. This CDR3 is CASSPRADSPLHF. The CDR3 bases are TGTGCCAGCAGCCCCAGGGCTGATTCACCCCTCCACTTT.

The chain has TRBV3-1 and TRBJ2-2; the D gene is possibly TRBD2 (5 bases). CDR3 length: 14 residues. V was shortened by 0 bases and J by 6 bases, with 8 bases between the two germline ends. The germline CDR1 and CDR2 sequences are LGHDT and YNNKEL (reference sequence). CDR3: CASSQDPGAGELFF. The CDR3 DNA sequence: TGTGCCAGCAGCCAAGATCCCGGGGCCGGGGAGCTGTTTTTT.

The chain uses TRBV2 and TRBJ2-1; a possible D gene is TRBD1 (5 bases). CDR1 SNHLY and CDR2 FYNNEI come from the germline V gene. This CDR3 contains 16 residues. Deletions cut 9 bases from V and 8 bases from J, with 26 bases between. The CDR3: CASQGNPPAQVDEQFF. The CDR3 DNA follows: TGTGCCAGTCAGGGCAACCCCCCCGCCCAAGTCGATGAGCAGTTCTTC. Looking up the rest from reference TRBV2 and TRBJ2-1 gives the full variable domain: EPEVTQTPSHQVTQMGQEVILRCVPISNHLYFYWYRQILGQKVEFLVSFYNNEISEKSEIFDDQFSVERPDGSNFTLKIRSTKLEDSAMYFCASQGNPPAQVDEQFFGPGTRLTVL.

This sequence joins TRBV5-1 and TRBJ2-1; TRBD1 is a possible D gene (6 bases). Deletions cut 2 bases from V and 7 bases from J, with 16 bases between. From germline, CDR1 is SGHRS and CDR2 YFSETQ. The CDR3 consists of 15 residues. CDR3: CASSLSTLRGNEQFF. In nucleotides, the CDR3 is TGCGCCAGCAGCTTATCCACACTTAGGGGGAATGAGCAGTTCTTC.

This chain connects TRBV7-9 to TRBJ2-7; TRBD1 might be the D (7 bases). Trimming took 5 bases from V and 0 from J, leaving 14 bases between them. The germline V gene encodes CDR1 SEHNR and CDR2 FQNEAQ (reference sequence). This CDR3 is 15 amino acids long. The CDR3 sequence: CASSGGTESSYEQYF. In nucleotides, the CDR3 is TGTGCCAGCAGCGGCGGGACAGAAAGCTCCTACGAGCAGTACTTC.

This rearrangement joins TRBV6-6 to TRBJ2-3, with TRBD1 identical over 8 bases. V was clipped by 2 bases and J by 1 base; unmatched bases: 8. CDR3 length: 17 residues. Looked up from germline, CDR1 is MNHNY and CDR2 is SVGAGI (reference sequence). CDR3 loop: CASSYVTSGQGTDTQYF. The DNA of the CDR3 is TGTGCCAGCAGTTACGTTACCTCGGGACAGGGCACAGATACGCAGTATTTT.

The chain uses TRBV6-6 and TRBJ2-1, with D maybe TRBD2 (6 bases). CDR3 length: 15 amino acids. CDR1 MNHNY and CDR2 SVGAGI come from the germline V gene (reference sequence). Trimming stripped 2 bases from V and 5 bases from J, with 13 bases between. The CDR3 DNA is TGTGCCAGCAGTTACACCCGACTAGGGAACAATGAGCAGTTCTTC. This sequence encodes CASSYTRLGNNEQFF.